What follows is one T cell receptor (beta chain) and its context. The antigen remains unidentified. This sample is part of a study of graft-versus-host responses after intestinal transplantation. Findings and limits, study-wide: GvH clones were found in recipient marrow; some appeared first in ileum or blood.

The germline V gene encodes CDR1 MNHEY and CDR2 SVGAGI. V dropped 0 bases and J dropped 6; count of bases not matched to a gene: 2. The CDR3 spans 13 residues. Assay used: immunoSEQ multiplex PCR; TCRdb lists only in-frame clones, some missing. The sample consists of more than 85,000 clones, about 93% of them appearing once. The chain employs TRBV6-5 and TRBJ2-7, with TRBD1 matching 7 bases. The source is a human donor who received an intestinal transplant. The sample here was unstimulated CD8+ T cells sorted from spleen or lymph node cells, taken before intestinal transplant. This chain's CDR3 is CASSYSPGGEQYF. CDR3 DNA sequence: TGTGCCAGCAGTTACTCGCCAGGGGGCGAGCAGTACTTC.